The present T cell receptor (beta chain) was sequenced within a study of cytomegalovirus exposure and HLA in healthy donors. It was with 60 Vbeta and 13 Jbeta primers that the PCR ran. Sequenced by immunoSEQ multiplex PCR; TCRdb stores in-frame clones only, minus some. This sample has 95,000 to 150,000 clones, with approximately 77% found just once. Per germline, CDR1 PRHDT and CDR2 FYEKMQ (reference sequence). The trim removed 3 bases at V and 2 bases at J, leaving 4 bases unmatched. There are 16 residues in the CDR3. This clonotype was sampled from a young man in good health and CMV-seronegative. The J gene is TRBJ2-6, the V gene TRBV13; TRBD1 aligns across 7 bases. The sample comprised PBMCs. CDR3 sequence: CASSFPGGTGANVLTF. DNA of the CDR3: TGTGCCAGCAGCTTCCCAGGGGGAACTGGGGCCAACGTCCTGACTTTC. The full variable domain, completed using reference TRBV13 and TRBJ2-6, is AAGVIQSPRHLIKEKRETATLKCYPIPRHDTVYWYQQGPGQDPQFLISFYEKMQSDKGSIPDRFSAQQFSDYHSELNMSSLELGDSALYFCASSFPGGTGANVLTFGAGSRLTVL.